The source of this TCR beta chain is a study of blood T cell repertoires in COVID-19. Looking at the study overall: Cohort 3 recovery required two negative PCRs, clearance, or symptom resolution. The origin of the acute and convalescent COVID-19 samples was the United States, Italy and Spain.

Clinical history as reported by participants underpinned cohort assignment. Original methodology: By means of reference gene primer amplification, nucleated cell counts were estimated. Clones were sequenced by immunoSEQ multiplex PCR, and TCRdb holds only the in-frame ones, with some missing. Clone size and V and J calls were adopted from that table, with D and trimming inferred from the DNA. The table shows fewer than 150,000 clones, with about 87% occurring only once. The CDR3 is 12 residues long. The germline V gene has CDR1 SQVTM and CDR2 ANQGSEA. The junction had 3 bases not matched to a gene; V was cut back by 7 bases and J by 2 bases.

Sample: PBMCs or T cells enriched from blood (not recorded which). The receptor's source is a man in his forties or fifties in a cohort exposed to, infected with or recovered from COVID-19 (not recorded which). The rearrangement links TRBV29-1 to TRBJ2-3; TRBD2 agrees at 7 bases. The CDR3 loop reads CSASGNTDTQYF. CDR3 coding DNA: TGCAGCGCTAGCGGAAACACAGATACGCAGTATTTT.